The 23 T cell receptor beta chains below were found in one sample sequenced in a study of T cell repertoires in cytomegalovirus infection (dated by TCRdb to about 2019). The sample was run on an Illumina HiSeq 1500. The raw public reads went through TCRdb reprocessing: fastp at Q25, MiXCR clone calling, in-frame beta chains kept. Entries are consolidated by CDR3 protein sequence, retaining the most common genes and DNA. This sample holds approximately 250,000 distinct CDR3 sequences; around 9% were observed only once. The ten largest clones capture over 13% of the sample. The sequenced material came from PBMCs. The receptors were gathered from a human donor in good health (CMV status not recorded). Some clones in this sample may be carry-over from other donors' samples.

This clonotype was counted many times. The chain is built from TRBV7-6 and TRBJ2-1; D is perhaps TRBD2 (5 bases). Trimming left V 0 bases short and J 5 bases short, with 14 bases between. CDR1 and CDR2 from the germline V gene are SGHVS and FNYEAQ. CDR3 length: 16 amino acids. The CDR3 bases are TGTGCCAGCAGCTTAGCGAGTTTCCGGGGTGACAATGAGCAGTTCTTC. Protein sequence: CASSLASFRGDNEQFF.

This clonotype was counted only a few times. V usage is TRBV15 and J usage is TRBJ1-6, with TRBD1 matching 9 bases. Per the germline V gene, CDR1 is LNHNV and CDR2 is YYDKDF (reference sequence). CDR3 length: 14 amino acids. The J segment lost 10 bases and the V segment lost 8 bases, leaving 9 bases of the junction unmatched. The CDR3 nucleotides are TGTGCCACCGGACAGGGGAGAAGGGAGTCACCCCTCCACTTT. Its protein product is CATGQGRRESPLHF.

This clonotype was detected a few times. The V call is TRBV11-3, the J call TRBJ2-7, with D perhaps matching TRBD1 or TRBD2 (5 bases each). The germline gives CDR1 SGHNT, CDR2 YENEEA. The CDR3 length is 14 residues. Trimming pared 5 bases from V and 5 bases from J, leaving 16 bases between. CDR3 sequence: CASSQPGRTNEQYF. The CDR3 DNA reads TGTGCCAGCAGCCAGCCGGGACGCACAAACGAGCAGTACTTC.

CDR3 in DNA: TGTGCCAGCAGCGATACAGGGCCCAATCAGCCCCAGCATTTT. Its translation: CASSDTGPNQPQHF. This chain links TRBV7-9 with TRBJ1-5; TRBD1 might be the D (6 bases). Germline CDR1 is SEHNR and CDR2 is FQNEAQ (reference sequence). Deletions cut 5 bases from V and 3 bases from J, with 11 bases between. This CDR3 comprises 14 residues.

This clonotype was picked up many times. The genes are TRBV7-2 and TRBJ1-2; D may be TRBD1 (5 bases). Trimming took 4 bases from V and 5 from J, leaving 20 bases between them. The CDR3 is 16 amino acids. Germline CDR1 SGHTA, CDR2 FQGNSA. Here the CDR3 reads CASSSTTAVTLYGYTF. For the CDR3, the DNA is TGTGCCAGCAGCTCAACGACAGCAGTCACTCTATATGGCTACACCTTC.

This clonotype was recorded a few times. The chain joins TRBV28 to TRBJ2-7; TRBD1 aligns across 7 bases. Per the germline V gene, CDR1 is MDHEN and CDR2 is SYDVKM. Germline trimming cut 6 bases from V and 9 bases from J; bases unmatched to any gene: 14. CDR3 length: 14 amino acids. The CDR3 nucleotides read TGTGCCAGCAGCCTCCCGGGACAGAAAAGCGGGCAGTACTTC. The encoded protein is CASSLPGQKSGQYF.

This clonotype has more than one count but fewer than ten. The CDR3 loop reads CSAGPDPEAFF. In DNA form, the CDR3 reads TGCAGCGCAGGACCGGACCCTGAAGCTTTCTTT. The gene calls are TRBV29-1 and TRBJ1-1; the D is unclear. The CDR3 loop spans 11 amino acids. The V end lost 7 bases, the J end lost 6 bases, and 12 bases lay between the germline ends. Germline-derived CDR1 and CDR2 are SQVTM and ANQGSEA. The full variable domain, with the rest looked up from reference TRBV29-1 and TRBJ1-1, is SAVISQKPSRDICQRGTSLTIQCQVDSQVTMMFWYRQQPGQSLTLIATANQGSEATYESGFVIDKFPISRPNLTFSTLTVSNMSPEDSSIYLCSAGPDPEAFFGQGTRLTVV.

This clonotype was counted at least ten times. The V and J genes are TRBV28 and TRBJ1-3; TRBD1 matches at 7 bases. Trimming at V came to 7 bases and at J to 1 base, leaving 7 bases not matched to a gene. This CDR3 contains 15 residues. The germline CDR1 and CDR2 sequences are MDHEN and SYDVKM. The CDR3 bases are TGTGCCAGCAAGCAGGGGGGTACATCTGGAAACACCATATATTTT. Encoded protein: CASKQGGTSGNTIYF.

This clonotype was detected ten times or more. The chain uses TRBV27 and TRBJ2-1; TRBD2 is a possible D gene (6 bases). The germline CDR1 and CDR2 sequences are MNHEY and SMNVEV (reference sequence). The CDR3 is 18 amino acids. With 6 bases removed from V and 0 bases from J, the gap between germline ends came to 21 bases. In DNA form, the CDR3 reads TGTGCCAGCAGGCTAGGGACTTCCCCGAGGAGCTCCTACAATGAGCAGTTCTTC. Translation: CASRLGTSPRSSYNEQFF.

At least ten counts were recorded for this clonotype. This chain joins TRBV7-2 and TRBJ1-2; possible D gene TRBD1, 6 bases. The CDR3 is 13 residues long. Germline loops: CDR1 SGHTA, CDR2 FQGNSA. V lost 5 bases, J lost 3 bases, and 10 bases lay in between. CDR3 residues: CASSARGDYGYTF. DNA of the CDR3: TGTGCCAGCAGCGCCAGGGGTGACTATGGCTACACCTTC.

This clonotype was seen a few times. V is TRBV7-9 and J is TRBJ1-1; 7 bases are a match to TRBD1. The V gene's germline CDR1 is SEHNR and CDR2 FQNEAQ (reference sequence). This CDR3 has 16 amino acids. Trimming removed 5 bases from V and 0 bases from J; junction bases left unmatched: 9. CDR3 sequence: CASSPRGQAVNTEAFF. The CDR3 region has the DNA TGTGCCAGCAGCCCGAGAGGACAGGCCGTGAACACTGAAGCTTTCTTT.

This clonotype was seen a handful of times. This chain joins TRBV20-1 and TRBJ1-5; 9 positions agree with TRBD1. Per germline, CDR1 DFQATT and CDR2 SNEGSKA (reference sequence). V dropped 5 bases and J dropped 3; count of bases not matched to a gene: 8. The CDR3 totals 15 residues. The DNA of the CDR3 is TGCAGTGCTCGGACAGGGGACCCTTCCAATCAGCCCCAGCATTTT. It encodes CSARTGDPSNQPQHF.

The sample holds many counts of this clonotype. The chain has TRBV7-9 and TRBJ2-7; D is possibly TRBD1 (5 bases). CDR1 is SEHNR and CDR2 is FQNEAQ in the germline V gene (reference sequence). V gave up 4 bases and J gave up 6 bases, with 13 bases separating them. The CDR3 loop spans 13 amino acids. CDR3 sequence (DNA): TGTGCCAGCAGCTCTGGGGCGCCGCCCGAGCAGTACTTC. Its protein product is CASSSGAPPEQYF.

This clonotype has more than one count but fewer than ten. For the CDR3, the DNA is TGCGCCAGCAGCCAAGAAATTAGGACTAGCGGTTCTAATGAGCAGTTCTTC. Residues: CASSQEIRTSGSNEQFF. V is TRBV4-3 and J is TRBJ2-1; 10 nucleotides agree with TRBD2. J lost 7 bases, V lost 0 bases, and 9 bases had no gene match. The CDR3 sequence is 17 residues long. In germline, CDR1 is LGHNA, CDR2 YSLEER.

This clonotype was counted ten times or more. The chain has TRBV7-3 and TRBJ1-2, with TRBD1 as a possible D gene (6 bases). The CDR3 loop spans 15 amino acids. Trimming stripped 7 bases from V and 3 bases from J, with 18 bases between. Germline CDR1 reads SGHTA; CDR2 reads FQGTGA. The CDR3 region is CASIPGARLDYGYTF. CDR3 coding DNA: TGTGCCAGCATCCCAGGGGCCAGACTTGACTATGGCTACACCTTC.

Comment on this clonotype: One base away lies a much larger clone, so this may be a sequencing read error. Given the absence of the conserved phenylalanine or tryptophan at the CDR3 end, a read error is likely. This rearrangement joins TRBV28 to TRBJ1-2; 9 nucleotides agree with TRBD1. This CDR3 contains 13 residues. The germline CDR1 and CDR2 sequences are MDHEN and SYDVKM. With 5 bases clipped from V and 8 bases from J, the junction kept 6 bases outside the gene matches. For the CDR3, the DNA is TGTGCCAGCAGTACTACAGGGGGCAAGGGCTACACCCTC. Translated: CASSTTGGKGYTL.

This clonotype occurred many times. The chain recombines TRBV7-2 with TRBJ1-1, with D tentatively TRBD1 (5 bases). CDR1 and CDR2 from the germline V gene are SGHTA and FQGNSA. V lost 3 bases and J lost 2, with 7 bases in between. CDR3 size: 13 residues. CDR3 region: CASSFRVNTEAFF. DNA of the CDR3: TGTGCCAGCAGCTTCAGGGTAAACACTGAAGCTTTCTTT.

This clonotype was counted only a few times. V usage is TRBV19 and J usage is TRBJ1-1, with D perhaps matching TRBD1 (6 bases). The germline V gene encodes CDR1 LNHDA and CDR2 SQIVND (reference sequence). V lost 5 bases to trimming and J lost 0 bases, with 13 bases between them. This CDR3 has 15 amino acids. The CDR3: CASSVNRDVNTEAFF. The CDR3 coding sequence is TGTGCCAGTAGTGTTAACAGGGATGTGAACACTGAAGCTTTCTTT.

This clonotype showed up many times. The chain is built from TRBV7-2 and TRBJ1-2, with D hard to call. Germline V CDR1 and CDR2: SGHTA, FQGNSA. This CDR3 is built from 12 residues. V lost 2 bases, J lost 8 bases, and 9 bases lay in between. CDR3 sequence reads: CASSLTVYGYTF. The CDR3 DNA is TGTGCCAGCAGCTTAACTGTTTACGGCTACACCTTC. Looking up the rest from reference TRBV7-2 and TRBJ1-2 gives the full variable domain: GAGVSQSPSNKVTEKGKDVELRCDPISGHTALYWYRQSLGQGLEFLIYFQGNSAPDKSGLPSDRFSAERTGGSVSTLTIQRTQQEDSAVYLCASSLTVYGYTFGSGTRLTVV.

V gene TRBV11-2 combines with J gene TRBJ1-6; TRBD1 aligns across 8 bases. The CDR3 contains 15 residues. Per the germline V gene, CDR1 is SGHAT and CDR2 is FQNNGV. V gave up 6 bases and J gave up 7 bases; unmatched junction bases: 8. CDR3 in DNA: TGTGCCAGCAGTTCTCACAGGGGGACCAATTCACCCCTCCACTTT. Translation gives CASSSHRGTNSPLHF.

Many counts were recorded for this clonotype. The chain links TRBV7-6 to TRBJ1-1, with TRBD1 matching 11 bases. The trim removed 1 base at V and 4 bases at J, leaving 11 bases unmatched. Germline values: CDR1 SGHVS, CDR2 FNYEAQ. This CDR3 is 18 amino acids long. The CDR3 DNA sequence: TGTGCCAGCAGCTTAGTTGGCGGACAGGGGGCTCGTGGCACTGAAGCTTTCTTT. Translated, it gives CASSLVGGQGARGTEAFF.

This chain links TRBV7-3 with TRBJ2-1, with TRBD2 identical over 10 bases. The V gene's germline CDR1 is SGHTA and CDR2 FQGTGA. The V and J ends lost 1 base and 7 bases, in that order; junction bases with no gene match: 7. This CDR3 is built from 16 residues. CDR3 sequence (DNA): TGTGCCAGCAGCTTAAGGGCTAGCGGGGGTGGGAATGAGCAGTTCTTC. As protein: CASSLRASGGGNEQFF.

Many counts were recorded for this clonotype. J is TRBJ1-6 and V is TRBV7-9, with 7 bases matching TRBD1. Trimming cost V 6 bases and J 11 bases; bases outside gene matches: 7. This CDR3 is 13 amino acids long. Germline-derived CDR1 and CDR2 are SEHNR and FQNEAQ (reference sequence). The CDR3 coding sequence is TGTGCCAGCAGTAGACAGGGTAGTACACCCCTCCACTTT. Translated, it gives CASSRQGSTPLHF.